The T cell receptor (beta chain) described here comes from a study of T-cell reconstitution after alpha-beta-depleted transplantation in children. For TCRbeta, the library was prepared with unique molecular identifiers. TCRdb analysed the PCR reads with MiXCR anew, one entry per CDR3 protein. Here the sample spans about 610,000 distinct CDR3 sequences, around 27% being singletons. V lost 1 base, J lost 5 bases, and 4 bases lay in between. CDR3 length: 12 residues. The germline V gene has CDR1 KGHDR and CDR2 SFDVKD. This clonotype was seen a few times. The sample consisted of PBMCs, taken before TCRalphabeta/CD19-depleted stem cell transplant. The origin of this receptor is a boy younger than two with Wiskott-Aldrich syndrome, due to receive a stem cell transplant. The chain recombines TRBV24-1 with TRBJ2-5; D is unclear. The CDR3, as DNA: TGTGCCACCAGTGATTTCGGGGAGACCCAGTACTTC. Residues: CATSDFGETQYF.